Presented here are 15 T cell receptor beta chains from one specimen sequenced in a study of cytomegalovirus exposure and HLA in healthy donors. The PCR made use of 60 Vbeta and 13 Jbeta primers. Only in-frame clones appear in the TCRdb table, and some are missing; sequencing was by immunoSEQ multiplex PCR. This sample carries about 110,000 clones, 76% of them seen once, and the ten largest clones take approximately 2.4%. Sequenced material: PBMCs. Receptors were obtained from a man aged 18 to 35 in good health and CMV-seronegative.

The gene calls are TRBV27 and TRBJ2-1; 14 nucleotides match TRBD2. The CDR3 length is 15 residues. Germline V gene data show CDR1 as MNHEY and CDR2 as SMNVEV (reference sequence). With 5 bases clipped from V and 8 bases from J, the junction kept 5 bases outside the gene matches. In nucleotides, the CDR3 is TGTGCCAGCAGTATCGGGACTAGCGGGGGAGATGAGCAGTTCTTC. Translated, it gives CASSIGTSGGDEQFF.

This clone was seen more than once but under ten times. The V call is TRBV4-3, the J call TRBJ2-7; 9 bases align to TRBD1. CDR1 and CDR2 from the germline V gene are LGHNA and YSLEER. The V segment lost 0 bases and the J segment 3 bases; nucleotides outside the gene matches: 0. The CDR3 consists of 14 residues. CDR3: CASSQEGQGYEQYF. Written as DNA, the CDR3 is TGCGCCAGCAGCCAAGAGGGACAGGGCTACGAGCAGTACTTC.

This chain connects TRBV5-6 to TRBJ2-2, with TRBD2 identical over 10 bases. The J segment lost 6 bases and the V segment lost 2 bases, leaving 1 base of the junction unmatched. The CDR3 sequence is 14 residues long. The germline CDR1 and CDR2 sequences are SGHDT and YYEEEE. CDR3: CASSLAGGPGELFF. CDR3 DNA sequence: TGTGCCAGCAGCTTAGCGGGGGGGCCCGGGGAGCTGTTTTTT.

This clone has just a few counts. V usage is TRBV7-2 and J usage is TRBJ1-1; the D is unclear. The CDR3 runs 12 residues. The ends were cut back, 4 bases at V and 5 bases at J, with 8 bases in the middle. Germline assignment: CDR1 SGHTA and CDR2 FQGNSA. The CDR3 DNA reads TGTGCCAGCAGCTACGAGAGAACTGAAGCTTTCTTT. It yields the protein CASSYERTEAFF. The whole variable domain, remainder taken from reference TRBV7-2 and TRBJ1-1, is GAGVSQSPSNKVTEKGKDVELRCDPISGHTALYWYRQSLGQGLEFLIYFQGNSAPDKSGLPSDRFSAERTGGSVSTLTIQRTQQEDSAVYLCASSYERTEAFFGQGTRLTVV.

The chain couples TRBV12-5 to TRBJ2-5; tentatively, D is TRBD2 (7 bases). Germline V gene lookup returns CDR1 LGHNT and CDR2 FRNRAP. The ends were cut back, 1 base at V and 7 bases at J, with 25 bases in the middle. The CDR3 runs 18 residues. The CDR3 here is CASGLEGRGGAGEGTQYF. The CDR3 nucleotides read TGTGCTAGTGGTTTGGAGGGGAGGGGGGGGGCTGGGGAAGGGACCCAGTACTTC.

CDR3 DNA sequence: TGTGCCAGCACCGGGACAAACAACTATGGCTACACCTTC. Residues: CASTGTNNYGYTF. The genes are TRBV6-5 and TRBJ1-2; the D gene is possibly TRBD1 (6 bases). V lost 7 bases, J lost 2 bases, and 11 bases lay in between. The CDR3 spans 13 residues. Germline V CDR1 and CDR2: MNHEY, SVGAGI.

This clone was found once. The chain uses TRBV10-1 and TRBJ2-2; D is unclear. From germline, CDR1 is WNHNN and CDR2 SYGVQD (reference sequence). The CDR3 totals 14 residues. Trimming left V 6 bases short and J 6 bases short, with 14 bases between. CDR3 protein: CASSPTVTPGELFF. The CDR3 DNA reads TGCGCCAGCAGCCCTACAGTAACTCCCGGGGAGCTGTTTTTT.

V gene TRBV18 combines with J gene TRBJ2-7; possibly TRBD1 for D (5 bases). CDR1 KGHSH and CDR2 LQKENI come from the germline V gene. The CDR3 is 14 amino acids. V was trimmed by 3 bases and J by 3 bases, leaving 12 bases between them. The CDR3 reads CASSPGFDSYEQYF. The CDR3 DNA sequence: TGTGCCAGCTCACCCGGGTTCGACAGCTACGAGCAGTACTTC.

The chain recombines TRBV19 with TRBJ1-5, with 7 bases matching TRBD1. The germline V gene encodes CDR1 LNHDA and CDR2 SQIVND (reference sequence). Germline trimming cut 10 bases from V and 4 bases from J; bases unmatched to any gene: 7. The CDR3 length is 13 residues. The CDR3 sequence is CAIGQVGNQPQHF. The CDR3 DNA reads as TGTGCCATAGGACAGGTGGGGAATCAGCCCCAGCATTTT. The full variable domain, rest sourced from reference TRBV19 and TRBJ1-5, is DGGITQSPKYLFRKEGQNVTLSCEQNLNHDAMYWYRQDPGQGLRLIYYSQIVNDFQKGDIAEGYSVSREKKESFPLTVTSAQKNPTAFYLCAIGQVGNQPQHFGDGTRLSIL.

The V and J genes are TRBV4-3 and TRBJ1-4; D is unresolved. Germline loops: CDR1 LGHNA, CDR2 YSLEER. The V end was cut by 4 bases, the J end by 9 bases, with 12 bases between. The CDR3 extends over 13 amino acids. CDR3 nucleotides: TGCGCCAGCAGCCGCGGCATTTGGAAAAAACTGTTTTTT. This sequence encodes CASSRGIWKKLFF.

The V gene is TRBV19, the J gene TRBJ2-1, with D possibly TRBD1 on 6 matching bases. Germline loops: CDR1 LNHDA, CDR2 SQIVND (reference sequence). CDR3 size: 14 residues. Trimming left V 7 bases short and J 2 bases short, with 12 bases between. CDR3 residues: CASIAQGTYNEQFF. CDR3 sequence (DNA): TGTGCCAGTATAGCCCAGGGGACCTACAATGAGCAGTTCTTC.

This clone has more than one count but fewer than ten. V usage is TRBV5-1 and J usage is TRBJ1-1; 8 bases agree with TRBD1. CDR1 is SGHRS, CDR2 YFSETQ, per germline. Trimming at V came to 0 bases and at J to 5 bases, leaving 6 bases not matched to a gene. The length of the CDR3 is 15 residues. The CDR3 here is CASSLEAGGWTEAFF. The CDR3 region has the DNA TGCGCCAGCAGCTTGGAGGCAGGGGGCTGGACTGAAGCTTTCTTT. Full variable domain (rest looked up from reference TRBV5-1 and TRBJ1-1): KAGVTQTPRYLIKTRGQQVTLSCSPISGHRSVSWYQQTPGQGLQFLFEYFSETQRNKGNFPGRFSGRQFSNSRSEMNVSTLELGDSALYLCASSLEAGGWTEAFFGQGTRLTVV.

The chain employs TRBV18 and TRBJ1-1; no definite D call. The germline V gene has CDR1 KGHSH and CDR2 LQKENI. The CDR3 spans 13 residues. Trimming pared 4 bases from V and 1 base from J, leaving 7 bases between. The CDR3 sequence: CASSREANTEAFF. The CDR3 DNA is TGTGCCAGCTCACGGGAGGCGAACACTGAAGCTTTCTTT.

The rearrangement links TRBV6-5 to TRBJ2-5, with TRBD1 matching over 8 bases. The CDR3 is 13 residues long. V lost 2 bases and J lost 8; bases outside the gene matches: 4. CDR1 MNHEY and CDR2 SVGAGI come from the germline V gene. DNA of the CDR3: TGTGCCAGCAGTTACGGGACAGGAGATACCCAGTACTTC. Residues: CASSYGTGDTQYF.

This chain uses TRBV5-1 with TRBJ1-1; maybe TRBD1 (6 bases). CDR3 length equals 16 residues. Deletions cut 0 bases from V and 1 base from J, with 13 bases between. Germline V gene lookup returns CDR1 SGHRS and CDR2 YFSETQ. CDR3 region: CASSLGAGVTNTEAFF. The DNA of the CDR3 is TGCGCCAGCAGCTTGGGGGCAGGGGTGACGAACACTGAAGCTTTCTTT.